This T cell receptor (beta chain) was observed in a study of monozygotic twins with inflammatory bowel disease. The CDR3 extends over 14 amino acids. Germline V gene data show CDR1 as MNHEY and CDR2 as SVGAGI. The template was total RNA from whole blood, with no T cell sorting. TCRdb reprocessed the 5' RACE reads and stores each CDR3 protein as one record, lacking DNA. This repertoire includes some 83,000 distinct CDR3 sequences. The V and J genes are TRBV6-5 and TRBJ2-3. Sequencing was done on a sample of blood. The receptor was isolated from a human donor with ulcerative colitis or Crohn's disease, or a healthy co-twin of an affected twin (not recorded which). CDR3 sequence reads: CASSYRLSTDTQYF.